The source of this T cell receptor (beta chain) is a study of blood T cells in healthy people across ages. Together with a sample-barcoded 5' primer, a J-beta primer mix was included in a second PCR lasting roughly 6 to 12 cycles. Each CDR3 protein is one row after TCRdb ran MiXCR on the 5' RACE reads. The sample shows over 550,000 distinct CDR3 sequences, about 28% of them seen only once. This CDR3 region has 15 residues. The V end was cut by 5 bases, the J end by 13 bases, with 24 bases between. Germline V gene data show CDR1 as MDHEN and CDR2 as SYDVKM. Turning to this clonotype: This could be a read error, since a much larger clone is one nucleotide away.

Sequenced input: blood. This TCR was sampled from a woman of 80 years or more in good health. V and J are TRBV28 and TRBJ2-1, with unresolved D. This CDR3 reads CASSRYLRGRTTQFF. CDR3 sequence (DNA): TGTGCCAGCAGTCGCTACCTCAGAGGTAGGACGACCCAGTTCTTC.